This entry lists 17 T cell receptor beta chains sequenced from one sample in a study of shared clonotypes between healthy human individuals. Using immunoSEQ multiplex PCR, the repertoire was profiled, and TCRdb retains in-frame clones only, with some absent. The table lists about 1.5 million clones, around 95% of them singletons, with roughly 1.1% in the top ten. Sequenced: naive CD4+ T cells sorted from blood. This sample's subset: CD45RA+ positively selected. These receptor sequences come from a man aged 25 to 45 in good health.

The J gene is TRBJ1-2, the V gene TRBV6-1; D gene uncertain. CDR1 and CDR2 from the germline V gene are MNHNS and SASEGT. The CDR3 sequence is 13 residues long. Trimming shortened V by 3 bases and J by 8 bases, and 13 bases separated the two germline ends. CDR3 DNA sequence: TGTGCCAGCAGTGACACCCCACGCGGGGGCTACACCTTC. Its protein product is CASSDTPRGGYTF.

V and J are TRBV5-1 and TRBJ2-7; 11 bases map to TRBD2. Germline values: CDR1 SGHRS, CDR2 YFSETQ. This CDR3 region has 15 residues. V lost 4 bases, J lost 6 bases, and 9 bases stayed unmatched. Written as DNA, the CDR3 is TGCGCCAGCAGCCTGGGACTAGCGGAGGGCATCGAGCAGTACTTC. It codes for CASSLGLAEGIEQYF.

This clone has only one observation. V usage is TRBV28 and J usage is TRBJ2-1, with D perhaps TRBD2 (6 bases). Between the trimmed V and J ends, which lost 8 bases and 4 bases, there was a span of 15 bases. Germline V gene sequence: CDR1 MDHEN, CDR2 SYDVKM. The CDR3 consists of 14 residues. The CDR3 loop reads CASAFPGLYNEQFF. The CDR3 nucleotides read TGTGCCAGCGCATTCCCGGGACTGTACAATGAGCAGTTCTTC.

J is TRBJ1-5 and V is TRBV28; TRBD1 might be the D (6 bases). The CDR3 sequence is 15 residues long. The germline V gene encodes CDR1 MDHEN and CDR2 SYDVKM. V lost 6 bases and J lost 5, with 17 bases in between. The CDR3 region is CASSVGRQEHQPQHF. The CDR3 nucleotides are TGTGCCAGCAGCGTGGGCCGACAGGAGCATCAGCCCCAGCATTTT.

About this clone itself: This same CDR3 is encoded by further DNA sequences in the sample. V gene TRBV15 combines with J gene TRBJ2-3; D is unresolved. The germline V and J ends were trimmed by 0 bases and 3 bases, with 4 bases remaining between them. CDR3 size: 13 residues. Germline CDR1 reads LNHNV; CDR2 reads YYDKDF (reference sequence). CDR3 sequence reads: CATSRDITDTQYF. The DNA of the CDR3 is TGTGCCACCAGCAGAGATATAACAGATACGCAGTATTTT. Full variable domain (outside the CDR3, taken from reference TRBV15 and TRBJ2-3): DAMVIQNPRYQVTQFGKPVTLSCSQTLNHNVMYWYQQKSSQAPKLLFHYYDKDFNNEADTPDNFQSRRPNTSFCFLDIRSPGLGDTAMYLCATSRDITDTQYFGPGTRLTVL.

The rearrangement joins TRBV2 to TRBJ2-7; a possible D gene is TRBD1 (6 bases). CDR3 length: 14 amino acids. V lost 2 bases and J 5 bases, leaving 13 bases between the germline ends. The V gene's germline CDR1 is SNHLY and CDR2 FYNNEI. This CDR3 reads CASSESRQDHEQYF. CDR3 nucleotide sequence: TGTGCCAGCAGTGAAAGCCGACAGGACCACGAGCAGTACTTC.

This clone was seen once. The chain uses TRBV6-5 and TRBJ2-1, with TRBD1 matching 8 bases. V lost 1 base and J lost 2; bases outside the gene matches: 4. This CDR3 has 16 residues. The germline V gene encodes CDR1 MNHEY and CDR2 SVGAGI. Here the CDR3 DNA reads TGTGCCAGCAGTTACTGGGACAGGCCGGCCTACAATGAGCAGTTCTTC. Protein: CASSYWDRPAYNEQFF.

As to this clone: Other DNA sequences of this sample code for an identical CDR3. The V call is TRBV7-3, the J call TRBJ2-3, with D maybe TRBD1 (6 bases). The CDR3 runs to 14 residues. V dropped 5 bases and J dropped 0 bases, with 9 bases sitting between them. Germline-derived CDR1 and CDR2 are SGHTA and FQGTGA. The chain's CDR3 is CASSPGQSTDTQYF. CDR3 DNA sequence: TGTGCCAGCAGCCCCGGACAGAGCACAGATACGCAGTATTTT.

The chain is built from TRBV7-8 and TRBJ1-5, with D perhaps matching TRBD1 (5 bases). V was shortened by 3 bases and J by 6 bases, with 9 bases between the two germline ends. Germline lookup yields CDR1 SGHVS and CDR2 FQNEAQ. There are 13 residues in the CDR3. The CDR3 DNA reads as TGTGCCAGCAGCTTTCAGGGTAGTCAGCCCCAGCATTTT. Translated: CASSFQGSQPQHF.

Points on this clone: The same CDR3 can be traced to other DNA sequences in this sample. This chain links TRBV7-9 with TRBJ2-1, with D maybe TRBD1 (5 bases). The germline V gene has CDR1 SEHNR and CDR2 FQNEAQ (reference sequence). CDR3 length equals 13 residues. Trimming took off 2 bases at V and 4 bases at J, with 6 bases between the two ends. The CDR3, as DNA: TGTGCCAGCAGCTTACGACAGTACAATGAGCAGTTCTTC. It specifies CASSLRQYNEQFF. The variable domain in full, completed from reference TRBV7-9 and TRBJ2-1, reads DTGVSQNPRHKITKRGQNVTFRCDPISEHNRLYWYRQTLGQGPEFLTYFQNEAQLEKSRLLSDRFSAERPKGSFSTLEIQRTEQGDSAMYLCASSLRQYNEQFFGPGTRLTVL.

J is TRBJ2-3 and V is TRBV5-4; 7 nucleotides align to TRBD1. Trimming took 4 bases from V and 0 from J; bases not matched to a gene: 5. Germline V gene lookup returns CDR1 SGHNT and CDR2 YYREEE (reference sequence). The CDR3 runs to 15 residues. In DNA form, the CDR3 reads TGTGCCAGCAGCCCCAACAGGGGAAGCACAGATACGCAGTATTTT. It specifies CASSPNRGSTDTQYF.

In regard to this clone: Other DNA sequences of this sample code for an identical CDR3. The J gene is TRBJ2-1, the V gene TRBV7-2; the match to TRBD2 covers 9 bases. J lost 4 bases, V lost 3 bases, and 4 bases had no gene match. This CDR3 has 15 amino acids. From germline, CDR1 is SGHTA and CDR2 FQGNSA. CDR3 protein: CASSLGLAGYNEQFF. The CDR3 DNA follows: TGTGCCAGCAGCTTGGGGCTAGCGGGGTACAATGAGCAGTTCTTC.

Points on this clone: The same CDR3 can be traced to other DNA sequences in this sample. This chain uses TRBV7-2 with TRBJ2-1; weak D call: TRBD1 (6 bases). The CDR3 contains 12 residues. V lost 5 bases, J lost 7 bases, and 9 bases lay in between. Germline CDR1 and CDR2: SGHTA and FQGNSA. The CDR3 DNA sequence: TGTGCCAGCAGCCCACAGGGTAATGAGCAGTTCTTC. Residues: CASSPQGNEQFF.

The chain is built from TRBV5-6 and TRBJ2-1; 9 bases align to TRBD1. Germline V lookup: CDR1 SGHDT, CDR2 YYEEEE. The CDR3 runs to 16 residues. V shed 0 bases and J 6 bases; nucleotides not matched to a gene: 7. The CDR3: CASSLVGTGPPNEQFF. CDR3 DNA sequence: TGTGCCAGCAGCTTGGTAGGGACAGGGCCTCCCAATGAGCAGTTCTTC.

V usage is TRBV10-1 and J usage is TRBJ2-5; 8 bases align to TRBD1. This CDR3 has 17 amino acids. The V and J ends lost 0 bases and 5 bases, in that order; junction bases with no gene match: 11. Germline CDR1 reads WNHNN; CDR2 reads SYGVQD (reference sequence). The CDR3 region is CASSESPGGFKRETQYF. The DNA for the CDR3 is TGCGCCAGCAGTGAGTCCCCAGGGGGCTTCAAGAGGGAGACCCAGTACTTC.

The DNA for the CDR3 is TGTGCCAGCAGTAGCGGAGGCAGCACAGATACGCAGTATTTT. Protein sequence: CASSSGGSTDTQYF. This rearrangement joins TRBV28 to TRBJ2-3; possibly TRBD2 for D (5 bases). The CDR3 totals 14 residues. V was trimmed by 5 bases and J by 0 bases, leaving 9 bases between them. In germline, CDR1 is MDHEN, CDR2 SYDVKM.

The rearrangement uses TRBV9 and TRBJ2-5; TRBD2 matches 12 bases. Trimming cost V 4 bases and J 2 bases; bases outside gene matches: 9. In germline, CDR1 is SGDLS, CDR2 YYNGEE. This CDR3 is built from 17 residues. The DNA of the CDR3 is TGTGCCAGCAGCCCAAGACTAGCGGGAGAGATACAAGAGACCCAGTACTTC. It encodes CASSPRLAGEIQETQYF.